These 31 T cell receptor beta chains share one sample of origin, sequenced in a study of beta chain features in type 1 diabetes. Reverse transcription of all isolated RNA meant that expressed TCRB transcripts were sequenced. TCRdb's copy holds only in-frame clones and misses some; the assay was immunoSEQ multiplex PCR. This sample yields more than 130,000 clones, of which less than 9% are seen a single time; about 1.4% belongs to the top ten. The sequencing input was central memory CD4+ T cells from blood. All receptors derive from a woman in her 30s in good health.

This clone was recorded a few times. The chain is built from TRBV30 and TRBJ1-3, with D unresolved. The CDR3 is made up of 18 amino acids. The V gene's germline CDR1 is GTSNPN and CDR2 SVGIG (reference sequence). The V gene lost 1 base and the J gene lost 0 bases, with 19 bases spanning the gap. The DNA of the CDR3 is TGTGCCTGGAGTGGAAAGAGAACGCCAAAAAGCTCTGGAAACACCATATATTTT. It specifies CAWSGKRTPKSSGNTIYF.

The chain links TRBV28 to TRBJ2-1, with D possibly matching TRBD2 (5 bases). This CDR3 is 16 amino acids long. V dropped 5 bases and J dropped 4 bases, with 18 bases sitting between them. Germline lookup yields CDR1 MDHEN and CDR2 SYDVKM. The CDR3 DNA reads TGTGCCAGCAGTCGCGGATCGGACTCCCTGTACAATGAGCAGTTCTTC. Amino acids: CASSRGSDSLYNEQFF.

This clone was observed a few times. The DNA is omitted, as the CDR3 cannot be located on it reliably, and the CDR3 follows TCRdb's listing. The chain recombines TRBV21-1 with TRBJ2-7; no check of the table's D call, TRBD1, against the DNA was made. TRBV21-1 constitutes a pseudogene. Ends included, the CDR3 has 19 residues. Here the CDR3 reads CASIPPFRWGTGASYEQYF.

This clone was detected a few times. The chain has TRBV6-5 and TRBJ1-5; D remains ambiguous. This CDR3 spans 14 amino acids. Germline V gene data show CDR1 as MNHEY and CDR2 as SVGAGI. V was trimmed by 2 bases and J by 6 bases, leaving 11 bases between them. This CDR3 is CASSYAPNAQPQHF. CDR3 nucleotides: TGTGCCAGCAGTTACGCGCCTAATGCTCAGCCCCAGCATTTT.

This clone was counted between two and nine times. This rearrangement joins TRBV7-2 to TRBJ2-1; 7 nucleotides match TRBD1. The junction had 5 bases not matched to a gene; V was cut back by 4 bases and J by 5 bases. Germline CDR1 SGHTA, CDR2 FQGNSA. The CDR3 has 14 residues. CDR3 sequence reads: CASSYTGTDNEQFF. CDR3 nucleotide sequence: TGTGCCAGCAGCTACACCGGGACAGACAATGAGCAGTTCTTC.

The CDR3 DNA reads as TGTGCCATCAGTTTACTAGCGTTGGCCTACAATGAGCAGTTCTTC. Translating it yields CAISLLALAYNEQFF. The rearrangement links TRBV10-3 to TRBJ2-1; 7 bases match TRBD2. From germline, CDR1 is ENHRY and CDR2 SYGVKD. V lost 5 bases and J lost 2; bases outside the gene matches: 6. The CDR3 runs 15 residues.

This clone was recorded a few times. For the CDR3, the DNA is TGTGCCAGCAGCGTAGCAACTAGCGGGAGCCGGGAGACCCAGTACTTC. Its protein is CASSVATSGSRETQYF. The chain uses TRBV9 and TRBJ2-5, with 11 bases fitting TRBD2. There are 16 residues in the CDR3. Germline V gene sequence: CDR1 SGDLS, CDR2 YYNGEE. Unmatched junction bases numbered 6, after V lost 0 bases and J lost 5 bases.

This clone showed up just a few times. The chain is built from TRBV28 and TRBJ2-5; D is perhaps TRBD2 (5 bases). With 1 base removed from V and 9 bases from J, the gap between germline ends came to 18 bases. Germline V lookup: CDR1 MDHEN, CDR2 SYDVKM. The CDR3 has 15 residues. CDR3 in DNA: TGTGCCAGCAGTTTATTAGGTAGCGTGGATGGGTCCCAGTACTTC. Residues: CASSLLGSVDGSQYF.

This clone was counted only a few times. The chain has TRBV7-2 and TRBJ2-3; 7 positions agree with TRBD1. The CDR3 is 13 residues long. Trimming took 5 bases from V and 12 from J; bases not matched to a gene: 11. Germline V gene sequence: CDR1 SGHTA, CDR2 FQGNSA. The CDR3 spells CASSISRDSYQYF. The DNA for the CDR3 is TGTGCCAGCAGCATAAGCCGGGACAGTTACCAGTATTTT.

This chain connects TRBV28 to TRBJ2-5, with a tentative D call TRBD2 (6 bases). Germline loops: CDR1 MDHEN, CDR2 SYDVKM. This CDR3 has 16 amino acids. The V end lost 2 bases, the J end lost 1 base, and 14 bases lay between the germline ends. Written as DNA, the CDR3 is TGTGCCAGCAGTTTAGACAGCGGGCTCACCCAAGAGACCCAGTACTTC. Protein: CASSLDSGLTQETQYF. Variable domain in full (rest from reference TRBV28 and TRBJ2-5): DVKVTQSSRYLVKRTGEKVFLECVQDMDHENMFWYRQDPGLGLRLIYFSYDVKMKEKGDIPEGYSVSREKKERFSLILESASTNQTSMYLCASSLDSGLTQETQYFGPGTRLLVL.

This clone was counted ten times or more. The V and J genes are TRBV7-9 and TRBJ2-5; unclear D gene. This CDR3 region has 14 residues. Per the germline V gene, CDR1 is SEHNR and CDR2 is FQNEAQ (reference sequence). V lost 8 bases, J lost 0 bases, and 13 bases lay in between. The CDR3 spells CASCVSSYQETQYF. Here the CDR3 DNA reads TGTGCCAGCTGTGTCTCTTCGTACCAAGAGACCCAGTACTTC.

This clone was recorded at least ten times. The chain carries TRBV27 and TRBJ1-1; D gene uncertain. From germline, CDR1 is MNHEY and CDR2 SMNVEV (reference sequence). V lost 4 bases and J 3 bases, leaving 12 bases between the germline ends. The CDR3 loop spans 14 amino acids. CDR3 in DNA: TGTGCCAGCAGTTCCCATGGAGGGTACACTGAAGCTTTCTTT. Amino acid sequence: CASSSHGGYTEAFF.

There are a few counts of this clone. The rearrangement joins TRBV7-6 to TRBJ2-5; 11 nucleotides line up with TRBD2. With V trimmed by 5 bases and J by 1 base, 6 bases remained unmatched. The CDR3 length is 16 residues. CDR1 is SGHVS, CDR2 FNYEAQ, per germline. The CDR3 coding sequence is TGTGCCAGCAGCCCGTTAGCGGGAGGGTCCCAAGAGACCCAGTACTTC. Its protein product is CASSPLAGGSQETQYF.

This clone was picked up a small number of times. The chain combines TRBV7-2 with TRBJ2-3; TRBD2 aligns across 10 bases. This CDR3 is built from 15 residues. V lost 8 bases and J lost 3; bases outside the gene matches: 8. The germline gives CDR1 SGHTA, CDR2 FQGNSA. The CDR3, as DNA: TGTGCCAGCGGCCTAGCGGGAGTTTCGACAGATACGCAGTATTTT. Translation: CASGLAGVSTDTQYF.

J is TRBJ2-3 and V is TRBV11-3, with 11 bases aligning to TRBD2. This CDR3 comprises 16 residues. From germline, CDR1 is SGHNT and CDR2 YENEEA. Losses at the gene ends were 4 bases for V and 3 bases for J; bases not matched to a gene: 6. This CDR3 reads CASSSDSGRATDTQYF. The CDR3 DNA is TGTGCCAGCAGCTCGGATAGCGGGAGGGCGACAGATACGCAGTATTTT.

The rearrangement links TRBV19 to TRBJ2-7, with 8 bases that match TRBD1. The CDR3 consists of 13 residues. Germline V lookup: CDR1 LNHDA, CDR2 SQIVND (reference sequence). Germline trimming cut 5 bases from V and 7 bases from J; bases unmatched to any gene: 7. The CDR3 here is CASSGQGFGEQYF. CDR3 sequence (DNA): TGTGCCAGTAGTGGACAGGGATTTGGGGAGCAGTACTTC.

The chain is built from TRBV10-3 and TRBJ1-1; D perhaps matches TRBD1 (5 bases). Germline loops: CDR1 ENHRY, CDR2 SYGVKD. V shed 6 bases and J shed 0 bases, with 14 bases lying between them. The CDR3 has 15 residues. The CDR3 spells CAIRNTGDVNTEAFF. The CDR3 DNA reads TGTGCCATCAGGAATACAGGAGATGTGAACACTGAAGCTTTCTTT.

This clone turned up a few times. The chain combines TRBV5-6 with TRBJ1-5; TRBD1 is a possible D gene (6 bases). V lost 1 base and J 2 bases, leaving 13 bases between the germline ends. The CDR3 has 16 residues. The germline gives CDR1 SGHDT, CDR2 YYEEEE. The CDR3 sequence: CASSLLGAWGNQPQHF. CDR3 sequence (DNA): TGTGCCAGCAGCTTGTTGGGGGCATGGGGCAATCAGCCCCAGCATTTT.

The chain carries TRBV2 and TRBJ2-7; D remains ambiguous. V was shortened by 3 bases and J by 0 bases, with 15 bases between the two germline ends. Germline V gene sequence: CDR1 SNHLY, CDR2 FYNNEI. The CDR3 spans 16 residues. CDR3 in amino acids: CASSDLFGSPSYEQYF. The CDR3 DNA is TGTGCCAGCAGTGATTTGTTTGGTAGCCCCTCCTACGAGCAGTACTTC.

The rearrangement joins TRBV28 to TRBJ2-7; TRBD1 matches at 9 bases. CDR3 length: 17 residues. V lost 6 bases to trimming and J lost 1 base; unmatched junction nucleotides: 13. Per germline, CDR1 MDHEN and CDR2 SYDVKM. CDR3 coding DNA: TGTGCCAGCAGGATCTACGTGACAGGGGGTTCATCCTACGAGCAGTACTTC. Translated, it gives CASRIYVTGGSSYEQYF. The full variable domain, its missing parts supplied by reference TRBV28 and TRBJ2-7, is DVKVTQSSRYLVKRTGEKVFLECVQDMDHENMFWYRQDPGLGLRLIYFSYDVKMKEKGDIPEGYSVSREKKERFSLILESASTNQTSMYLCASRIYVTGGSSYEQYFGPGTRLTVT.

There are many counts of this clone. CDR3 sequence: CASSLTRQGNGYTF. In nucleotides, the CDR3 is TGTGCCAGCAGCTTAACACGACAGGGTAATGGCTACACCTTC. The chain carries TRBV7-3 and TRBJ1-2; 7 bases match TRBD1. The germline gives CDR1 SGHTA, CDR2 FQGTGA. Trimming at V came to 0 bases and at J to 6 bases, leaving 4 bases not matched to a gene. This CDR3 has 14 residues. The whole variable domain, remainder taken from reference TRBV7-3 and TRBJ1-2, is GAGVSQTPSNKVTEKGKYVELRCDPISGHTALYWYRQSLGQGPEFLIYFQGTGAADDSGLPNDRFFAVRPEGSVSTLKIQRTERGDSAVYLCASSLTRQGNGYTFGSGTRLTVV.

The chain carries TRBV18 and TRBJ2-5; 7 nucleotides line up with TRBD2. The J segment lost 3 bases and the V segment lost 6 bases, leaving 7 bases of the junction unmatched. This CDR3 region has 14 residues. Germline CDR1 and CDR2: KGHSH and LQKENI. CDR3 amino acids: CASSPGTTKETQYF. For the CDR3, the DNA is TGTGCCAGCTCCCCGGGGACTACTAAAGAGACCCAGTACTTC.

This clone showed up just a few times. This rearrangement joins TRBV10-3 to TRBJ2-5; the match to TRBD1 covers 7 bases. The CDR3 is 16 residues long. The trim removed 0 bases at V and 6 bases at J, leaving 10 bases unmatched. Germline CDR1 ENHRY, CDR2 SYGVKD. The CDR3 region has the DNA TGTGCCATCAGTGAGTCTACTTCAGGGGGATGGCAGACCCAGTACTTC. Its protein product is CAISESTSGGWQTQYF.

The J gene is TRBJ2-1, the V gene TRBV7-9; TRBD2 agrees at 9 bases. The germline V gene encodes CDR1 SEHNR and CDR2 FQNEAQ (reference sequence). This CDR3 comprises 16 residues. The V gene end was trimmed by 1 base and the J gene end by 6 bases; junction bases not matched to a gene: 7. CDR3 in amino acids: CASSLDLGLALNEQFF. In nucleotides, the CDR3 is TGTGCCAGCAGCTTAGATTTAGGACTAGCGCTCAATGAGCAGTTCTTC.

This clone was detected only a few times. DNA for the CDR3: TGTGCCAGCAGCTTAGACAGTGGAGGGTCGGCCCAGTACTTC. Encoded protein: CASSLDSGGSAQYF. This chain uses TRBV11-2 with TRBJ2-5; the D gene is possibly TRBD2 (6 bases). V shed 0 bases and J shed 9 bases, with 14 bases lying between them. This CDR3 contains 14 residues. Germline CDR1 reads SGHAT; CDR2 reads FQNNGV.

The chain employs TRBV29-1 and TRBJ2-1, with D unresolved. The germline V gene has CDR1 SQVTM and CDR2 ANQGSEA. V lost 6 bases to trimming and J lost 10 bases, with 16 bases between them. The CDR3 runs to 12 residues. CDR3 nucleotides: TGCAGCGTGGTCCGTATAAGCCCGGAGCAGTTCTTC. Amino acid sequence: CSVVRISPEQFF.

The chain employs TRBV6-1 and TRBJ1-5; the D gene is possibly TRBD1 (6 bases). The CDR3 loop spans 15 amino acids. Trimming took 4 bases from V and 6 from J, leaving 16 bases between them. CDR1 is MNHNS and CDR2 is SASEGT in the germline V gene. CDR3 nucleotides: TGTGCCAGCAGTGGAATCGATGGGGGCATTCAGCCCCAGCATTTT. Its translation: CASSGIDGGIQPQHF.

This clone was found a few times. V gene TRBV23-1 combines with J gene TRBJ1-5; 7 positions agree with TRBD1. TRBV23-1 is an open reading frame whose function is uncertain. The CDR3 contains 17 residues. V trimming: 2 bases; J trimming: 0 bases; junction bases outside the gene matches: 7. CDR3 DNA: TGCGCCAGCAGTCAAGCGATGGGACAGTATAGCAATCAGCCCCAGCATTTT. Amino acid sequence: CASSQAMGQYSNQPQHF.

This clone was seen a few times. The V call is TRBV30, the J call TRBJ2-1, with D possibly matching TRBD1 (5 bases). The CDR3 extends over 14 amino acids. V was trimmed by 0 bases and J by 9 bases, leaving 15 bases between them. The germline V gene has CDR1 GTSNPN and CDR2 SVGIG (reference sequence). The CDR3 nucleotides are TGTGCCTGGAGTGTATGGGGCTCGTCTCTTGAGCAGTTCTTC. It encodes CAWSVWGSSLEQFF.

V and J are TRBV7-6 and TRBJ1-1; maybe TRBD1 (5 bases). Germline CDR1 SGHVS, CDR2 FNYEAQ. The CDR3 is 13 amino acids. V lost 1 base, J lost 4 bases, and 7 bases lay in between. The CDR3 protein is CASSLEGSTEAFF. CDR3 nucleotide sequence: TGTGCCAGCAGCTTAGAGGGGTCCACTGAAGCTTTCTTT.

This clone has a handful of counts. V gene TRBV10-3 combines with J gene TRBJ2-1; D gene ambiguous. Trimming removed 1 base at V and 10 bases at J, with 11 bases between. Germline-derived CDR1 and CDR2 are ENHRY and SYGVKD. The CDR3 sequence is 13 residues long. CDR3 nucleotide sequence: TGTGCCATCAGTGAGTTTGAACCCGGGGAGCAGTTCTTC. Encoded protein: CAISEFEPGEQFF.